Sequencing of this T cell receptor (beta chain) was carried out in a study of Tregs in tolerant kidney transplant recipients (dated by TCRdb to about 2019). General notes on the study: The transplants used related donors along with nonmyeloablative bone marrow transplantation, and in the human trials mixed chimerism was transient. The study used TCRbeta sequencing to identify donor-specific regulatory T cells before combined kidney and bone marrow transplantation, then tracked those cells after transplant. Findings and caveats that apply to the study as a whole: The most biologically relevant and donor-specific TCRbeta repertoire appeared to be identified by expanding Tregs with activated donor B cells. Because only a small number of patients were included, the study had limitations, and the results will need to be validated in larger populations as well as under other immunosuppression protocols. For some patients the PCR primers changed over time, which made it impossible to compare the samples from those patients at the nucleotide level. Biological reproducibility was not directly addressed, though technical replication error appeared minimal. In tolerant patients, donor-specific Tregs expanded more than Tregs overall, which suggests antigen-driven rather than nonspecific expansion.

For TCRbeta CDR3 sequencing, genomic DNA was extracted from sorted cells using the QIAGEN DNeasy Blood and Tissue Kit. High-throughput TCRbeta CDR3 sequencing was carried out commercially through immunoSEQ, with PCR amplification with bias correction and internal controls included. As for the original processing: Unique productive TCRbeta sequences were defined by CDR3 nucleotide sequence when primers matched and otherwise by CDR3 amino acid sequence together with Vbeta and Jbeta genes. To correct for sorting error, sequences found in more than one sorted population at a frequency ratio of 2:1 or less were discarded, and the remaining shared sequences were assigned to the population with the higher frequency. Sequences were defined as donor-reactive when expanded at least 5-fold in CFSE-low cells versus unstimulated cells and present at a frequency of at least 0.01% in CFSE-low cells. Repertoire divergence was quantified by Jensen-Shannon divergence using the top 100 TCRbeta sequences ranked by frequency. For samples with multiple sequencing runs, sorting error was corrected separately for each run before the runs were pooled. The source is immuneACCESS, and TCRdb retained only in-frame sequences with V and J called. Part of the clones is not carried over; for the studies checked, unresolved V genes explain less than half of this, and the remainder is unexplained. The V and J calls and the clone size are those of that table, but D and trimming were determined from the DNA. In all, the sample holds about 66,000 clones, and 80% to 95% of those were seen once. Around 9.9% of the sample comes from the top ten.

The germline V gene encodes CDR1 LGHNA and CDR2 YSLEER. CDR3 length: 17 amino acids, cysteine to phenylalanine. The only DNA kept is the CDR3, 51 bases in frame from the first base. V is trimmed back by 0 bases and J by 9 bases, and the junction contains 11 bases that no gene match accounts for. What the time point label conveys for this sample: blood sample drawn before combined kidney and bone marrow transplant. Thawed PBMCs were FACS-sorted into unstimulated Tregs (CD4+CD25+CD127-), CD4+ non-Tregs (CD4+CD25-), CD4 cells and CD8 cells. 4 combined kidney and bone marrow transplant recipients from the ITN036ST trial were included as patients, and samples were available only from these trial subjects. Healthy control blood was processed to PBMCs with a Ficoll density gradient and then cryopreserved, whereas patient PBMCs were collected both before and after transplant. A word on this clone: Its antigen remains unidentified. No clone much larger than this one lies a single base away; base qualities are absent.

This material consisted of CD8+ T cells from blood, taken before the transplant. The V and J genes are TRBV4-3 and TRBJ2-2; TRBD2 agrees with 9 junctional bases. The sequence was obtained from a human donor who received a combined kidney and bone marrow transplant. The CDR3 loop reads CASSQDPGREGRWELFF. The nucleotide sequence reads as follows: TGCGCCAGCAGCCAAGATCCCGGGCGGGAGGGCCGCTGGGAGCTGTTTTTT.